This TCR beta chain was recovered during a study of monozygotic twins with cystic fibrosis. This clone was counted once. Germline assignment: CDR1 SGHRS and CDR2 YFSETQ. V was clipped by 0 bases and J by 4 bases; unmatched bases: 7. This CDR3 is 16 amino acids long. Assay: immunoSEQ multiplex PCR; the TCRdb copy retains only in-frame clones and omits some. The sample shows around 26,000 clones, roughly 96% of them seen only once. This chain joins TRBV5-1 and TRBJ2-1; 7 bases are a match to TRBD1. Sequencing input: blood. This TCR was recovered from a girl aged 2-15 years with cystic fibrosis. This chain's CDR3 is CASSLGTDRRYNEQFF. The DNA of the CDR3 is TGCGCCAGCAGCTTGGGTACGGACAGGAGATACAATGAGCAGTTCTTC.